This T cell receptor (beta chain) was retrieved from a study of cytomegalovirus exposure and HLA in healthy donors. Overall study results and limits: In a later analysis, TCR beta V- and J-gene trimming showed a link to a missense DCLRE1C variant.

A note on this clone: Its matching antigen is unknown.

The PCR ran on 60 Vbeta and 13 Jbeta primers. Some clones are missing from TCRdb's copy, which holds only in-frame ones; the method was immunoSEQ multiplex PCR. The sample includes roughly 190,000 clones, about 13% seen only once; the top ten take approximately 8.3%. This TCR was sampled from a man aged 45-65 years in good health and CMV-seropositive. Sequencing was performed on PBMCs.

The chain's CDR3 is CASSFRTSSGNTIYF. The CDR3 bases are TGTGCCAGCAGCTTCCGGACAAGCTCTGGAAACACCATATATTTT. The chain combines TRBV13 with TRBJ1-3; TRBD1 is a possible D gene (5 bases). V lost 3 bases, J lost 0 bases, and 9 bases lay in between. Germline CDR1 and CDR2: PRHDT and FYEKMQ (reference sequence). The length of the CDR3 is 15 residues.